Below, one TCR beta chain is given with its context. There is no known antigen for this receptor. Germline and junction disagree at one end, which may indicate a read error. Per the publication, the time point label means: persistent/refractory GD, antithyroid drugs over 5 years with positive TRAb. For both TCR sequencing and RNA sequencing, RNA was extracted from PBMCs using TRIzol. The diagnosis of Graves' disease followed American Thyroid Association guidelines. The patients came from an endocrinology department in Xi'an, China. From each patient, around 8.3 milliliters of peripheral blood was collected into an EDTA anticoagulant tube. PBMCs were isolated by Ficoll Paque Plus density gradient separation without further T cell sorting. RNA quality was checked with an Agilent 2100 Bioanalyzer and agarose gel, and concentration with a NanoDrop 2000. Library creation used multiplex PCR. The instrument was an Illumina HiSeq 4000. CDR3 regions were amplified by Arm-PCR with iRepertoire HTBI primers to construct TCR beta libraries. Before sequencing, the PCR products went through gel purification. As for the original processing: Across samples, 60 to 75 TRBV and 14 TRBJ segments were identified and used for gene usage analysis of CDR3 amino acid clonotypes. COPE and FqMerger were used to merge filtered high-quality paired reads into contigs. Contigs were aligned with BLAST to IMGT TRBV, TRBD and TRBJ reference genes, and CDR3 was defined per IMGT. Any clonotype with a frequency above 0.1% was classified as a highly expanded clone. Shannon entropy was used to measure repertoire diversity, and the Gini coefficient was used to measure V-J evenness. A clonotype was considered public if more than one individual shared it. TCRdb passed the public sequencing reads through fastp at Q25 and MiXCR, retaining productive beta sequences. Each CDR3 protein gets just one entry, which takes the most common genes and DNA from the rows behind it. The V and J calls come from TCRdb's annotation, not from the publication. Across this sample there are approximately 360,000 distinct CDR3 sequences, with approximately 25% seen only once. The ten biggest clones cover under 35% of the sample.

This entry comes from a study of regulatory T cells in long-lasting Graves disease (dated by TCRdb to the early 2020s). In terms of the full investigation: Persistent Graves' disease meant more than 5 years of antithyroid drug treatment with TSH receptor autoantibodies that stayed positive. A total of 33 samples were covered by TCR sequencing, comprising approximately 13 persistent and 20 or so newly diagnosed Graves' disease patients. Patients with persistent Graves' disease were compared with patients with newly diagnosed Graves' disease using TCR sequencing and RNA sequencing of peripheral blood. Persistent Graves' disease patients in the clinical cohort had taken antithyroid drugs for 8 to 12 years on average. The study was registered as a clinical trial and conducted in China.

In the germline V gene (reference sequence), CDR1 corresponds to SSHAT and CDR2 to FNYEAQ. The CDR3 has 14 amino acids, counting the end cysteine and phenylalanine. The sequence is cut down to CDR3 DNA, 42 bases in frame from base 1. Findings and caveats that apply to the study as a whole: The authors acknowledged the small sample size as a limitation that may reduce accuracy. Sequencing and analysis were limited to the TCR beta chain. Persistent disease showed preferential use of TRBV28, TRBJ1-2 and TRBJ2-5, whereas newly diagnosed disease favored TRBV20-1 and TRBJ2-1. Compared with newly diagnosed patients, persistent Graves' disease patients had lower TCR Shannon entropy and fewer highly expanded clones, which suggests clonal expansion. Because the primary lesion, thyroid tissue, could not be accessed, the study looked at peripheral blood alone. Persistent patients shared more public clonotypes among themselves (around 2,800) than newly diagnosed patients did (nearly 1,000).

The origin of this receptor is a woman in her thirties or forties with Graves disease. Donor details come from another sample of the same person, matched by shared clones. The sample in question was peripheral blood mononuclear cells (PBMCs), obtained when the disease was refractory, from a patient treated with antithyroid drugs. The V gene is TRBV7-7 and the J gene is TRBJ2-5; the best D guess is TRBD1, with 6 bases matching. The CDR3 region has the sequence CASSSPGVQETQYF. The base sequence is TGTGCTAGCAGCTCCCCAGGGGTCCAAGAGACCCAGTACTTC. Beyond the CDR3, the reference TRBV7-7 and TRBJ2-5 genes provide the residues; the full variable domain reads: GAGVSQSPRYKVTKRGQDVTLRCDPISSHATLYWYQQALGQGPEFLTYFNYEAQPDKSGLPSDRFSAERPEGSISTLTIQRTEQRDSAMYRCASSSPGVQETQYFGPGTRLLVL.